Shown below are 31 T cell receptor beta chains from a single sample sequenced in a study of shared T cell receptors in the human thymus. Clones were read by immunoSEQ multiplex PCR, and TCRdb kept only the in-frame ones, dropping some. In the table there are hundreds of thousands of clones, approximately 89% of which are singletons. These data were likewise used in another study, on human thymus T cells.

The sequencing input was thymocytes. The receptors derive from a boy under two years old with a congenital heart defect.

The V call is TRBV19, the J call TRBJ2-7, with a weak D call TRBD1 (6 bases). The CDR3 covers 16 residues. Deletions cut 5 bases from V and 0 bases from J, with 17 bases between. Germline V gene data show CDR1 as LNHDA and CDR2 as SQIVND (reference sequence). CDR3 bases: TGTGCCAGTAGTTTCTACCGGGACAATAGCTCCTACGAGCAGTACTTC. Protein: CASSFYRDNSSYEQYF.

The rearrangement links TRBV9 to TRBJ2-2; 11 nucleotides match TRBD1. The CDR3 consists of 17 residues. The germline CDR1 and CDR2 sequences are SGDLS and YYNGEE. The trim removed 0 bases at V and 6 bases at J, leaving 7 bases unmatched. CDR3: CASSVAPGQGVPGELFF. DNA of the CDR3: TGTGCCAGCAGCGTAGCCCCGGGACAGGGGGTTCCCGGGGAGCTGTTTTTT.

The genes are TRBV28 and TRBJ2-1, with 9 bases lining up with TRBD2. In germline, CDR1 is MDHEN, CDR2 SYDVKM. The V and J ends lost 7 bases and 2 bases, in that order; junction bases with no gene match: 6. The CDR3 runs to 15 residues. The CDR3 sequence: CASNPGLATYNEQFF. The CDR3 DNA reads as TGTGCCAGCAATCCGGGACTAGCAACCTACAATGAGCAGTTCTTC.

V and J are TRBV28 and TRBJ2-7; 9 nucleotides agree with TRBD1. CDR3 length equals 14 residues. V lost 5 bases to trimming and J lost 5 bases; unmatched junction nucleotides: 7. Germline lookup yields CDR1 MDHEN and CDR2 SYDVKM. CDR3 protein: CASSRTGVSHEQYF. CDR3 DNA sequence: TGTGCCAGCAGTCGGACAGGGGTGTCCCACGAGCAGTACTTC. Full variable domain (remainder filled in from reference TRBV28 and TRBJ2-7): DVKVTQSSRYLVKRTGEKVFLECVQDMDHENMFWYRQDPGLGLRLIYFSYDVKMKEKGDIPEGYSVSREKKERFSLILESASTNQTSMYLCASSRTGVSHEQYFGPGTRLTVT.

J is TRBJ1-1 and V is TRBV14, with D tentatively TRBD1 (6 bases). Germline V gene data show CDR1 as SGHDN and CDR2 as FVKESK. CDR3 length: 16 amino acids. V was trimmed by 4 bases and J by 4 bases, leaving 19 bases between them. The CDR3: CASSLTYQGLCTEAFF. The CDR3 nucleotides are TGTGCCAGCAGCCTTACTTATCAGGGGTTGTGCACTGAAGCTTTCTTT.

The chain carries TRBV29-1 and TRBJ1-2, with a tentative D call TRBD1 (5 bases). Deletions cut 0 bases from V and 8 bases from J, with 22 bases between. The CDR3 totals 16 residues. The V gene's germline CDR1 is SQVTM and CDR2 ANQGSEA. The CDR3 here is CSVEEGGRWTYGGYTF. The CDR3 DNA is TGCAGCGTTGAAGAGGGGGGGAGATGGACCTATGGAGGCTACACCTTC.

This sequence joins TRBV7-2 and TRBJ1-1; D unresolved. CDR1 is SGHTA, CDR2 FQGNSA, per germline. The length of the CDR3 is 15 residues. The V and J ends lost 3 bases and 2 bases respectively, with 13 bases between them. The CDR3 spells CASSFIPTNNTEAFF. Written as DNA, the CDR3 is TGTGCCAGCAGCTTCATTCCTACGAACAACACTGAAGCTTTCTTT.

The gene calls are TRBV28 and TRBJ1-2; D is undetermined. The CDR3 is 15 amino acids. The V gene lost 2 bases and the J gene lost 8 bases, with 18 bases spanning the gap. Germline loops: CDR1 MDHEN, CDR2 SYDVKM. In DNA form, the CDR3 reads TGTGCCAGCAGTTTAGAGCGGGGAGGGATGGGCGGCTACACCTTC. As protein: CASSLERGGMGGYTF.

The chain is built from TRBV27 and TRBJ2-1; D might be TRBD1 (6 bases). This CDR3 has 17 amino acids. V lost 7 bases to trimming and J lost 0 bases, with 19 bases between them. The germline V gene has CDR1 MNHEY and CDR2 SMNVEV (reference sequence). The CDR3 region has the DNA TGTGCCAGCACCACCAGAGCCCCGACAGGCTCCTACAATGAGCAGTTCTTC. Translation gives CASTTRAPTGSYNEQFF.

This chain uses TRBV4-1 with TRBJ2-7; tentatively, D is TRBD2 (6 bases). Germline V CDR1 and CDR2: MGHRA, YSYEKL. CDR3 length: 16 amino acids. V shed 3 bases and J shed 3 bases, with 18 bases lying between them. Written as DNA, the CDR3 is TGCGCCAGCAGCCAGTCCGCGGGGCGGATCGGCTACGAGCAGTACTTC. Amino acid sequence: CASSQSAGRIGYEQYF.

J is TRBJ1-2 and V is TRBV27, with D possibly being TRBD1 (5 bases). This CDR3 is built from 15 residues. CDR1 and CDR2 from the germline V gene are MNHEY and SMNVEV (reference sequence). V was clipped by 3 bases and J by 7 bases, with 18 bases between them. CDR3 sequence (DNA): TGTGCCAGCAGTTTGTACAGAGCCGGGGGAGTTGGCTACACCTTC. This sequence encodes CASSLYRAGGVGYTF.

CDR3 sequence: CASSPGQGRGDTEAFF. CDR3 DNA sequence: TGTGCCAGCAGTCCGGGACAGGGACGAGGGGACACTGAAGCTTTCTTT. The rearrangement joins TRBV28 to TRBJ1-1; TRBD1 matches 9 bases. V was pared by 5 bases and J by 3 bases, with 10 bases of the junction left unmatched. Germline-derived CDR1 and CDR2 are MDHEN and SYDVKM. CDR3 size: 16 residues.

This clone was recorded once. This chain connects TRBV2 to TRBJ2-1, with 7 bases that match TRBD2. Germline CDR1 reads SNHLY; CDR2 reads FYNNEI. The V and J ends lost 8 bases and 3 bases, in that order; junction bases with no gene match: 10. This CDR3 has 15 residues. The CDR3 DNA sequence: TGTGCCAGCGTGGAGAGCGGGGAACTCTACAATGAGCAGTTCTTC. It encodes CASVESGELYNEQFF.

V is TRBV28 and J is TRBJ2-1, with 9 bases matching TRBD2. Germline lookup yields CDR1 MDHEN and CDR2 SYDVKM. The junction had 9 bases not matched to a gene; V was cut back by 5 bases and J by 4 bases. CDR3 length equals 16 residues. Here the CDR3 DNA reads TGTGCCAGCAGTCCAAAAAAGCGGGAGGTTTACAATGAGCAGTTCTTC. It codes for CASSPKKREVYNEQFF. Together with reference TRBV28 and TRBJ2-1, the CDR3 gives the full variable domain: DVKVTQSSRYLVKRTGEKVFLECVQDMDHENMFWYRQDPGLGLRLIYFSYDVKMKEKGDIPEGYSVSREKKERFSLILESASTNQTSMYLCASSPKKREVYNEQFFGPGTRLTVL.

This clone has a handful of counts. This chain uses TRBV13 with TRBJ1-1; 12 bases align to TRBD1. This CDR3 has 18 amino acids. Trimming at V came to 0 bases and at J to 5 bases, leaving 10 bases not matched to a gene. Looked up from germline, CDR1 is PRHDT and CDR2 is FYEKMQ (reference sequence). This CDR3 is CASSLGPGTGGKRTEAFF. The DNA for the CDR3 is TGTGCCAGCAGCTTAGGCCCCGGGACAGGGGGCAAGAGGACTGAAGCTTTCTTT.

This clone was detected only once. The V and J genes are TRBV5-5 and TRBJ2-1, with unresolved D. V lost 1 base to trimming and J lost 7 bases, with 12 bases between them. This CDR3 has 14 amino acids. Germline CDR1 SGHKS, CDR2 YYEKEE (reference sequence). DNA of the CDR3: TGTGCCAGCAGCTTGTTGGGTAGCATTAATGAGCAGTTCTTC. Translation gives CASSLLGSINEQFF.

There are a few counts of this clone. This chain connects TRBV20-1 to TRBJ2-2, with D uncertain. V lost 6 bases to trimming and J lost 2 bases, with 4 bases between them. The CDR3 extends over 11 amino acids. CDR1 is DFQATT and CDR2 is SNEGSKA in the germline V gene (reference sequence). CDR3 DNA: TGCAGTGCCTTTAACACCGGGGAGCTGTTTTTT. Its translation is CSAFNTGELFF.

The chain employs TRBV10-2 and TRBJ2-5, with TRBD1 identical over 9 bases. Germline trimming cut 8 bases from V and 4 bases from J; bases unmatched to any gene: 2. Germline V lookup: CDR1 WSHSY, CDR2 SAAADI. The CDR3 contains 12 residues. The CDR3 DNA sequence: TGCGCCAGCTCGGACAGGGGAGAGACCCAGTACTTC. Translation: CASSDRGETQYF.

J is TRBJ2-3 and V is TRBV28, with 10 bases identical to TRBD2. CDR1 MDHEN and CDR2 SYDVKM come from the germline V gene. The CDR3 length is 16 residues. Unmatched junction bases numbered 4, after V lost 2 bases and J lost 2 bases. The CDR3 protein is CASSLDLAGATDTQYF. Here the CDR3 DNA reads TGTGCCAGCAGTTTAGATCTAGCGGGAGCCACAGATACGCAGTATTTT.

The genes are TRBV9 and TRBJ2-1; possibly TRBD1 for D (5 bases). Germline V gene sequence: CDR1 SGDLS, CDR2 YYNGEE. The V gene lost 5 bases and the J gene lost 4 bases, with 10 bases spanning the gap. CDR3 size: 13 residues. The DNA of the CDR3 is TGTGCCAGCAGGGGGCAGGAGTACAATGAGCAGTTCTTC. Encoded protein: CASRGQEYNEQFF. The variable domain in full, completed from reference TRBV9 and TRBJ2-1, reads DSGVTQTPKHLITATGQRVTLRCSPRSGDLSVYWYQQSLDQGLQFLIQYYNGEERAKGNILERFSAQQFPDLHSELNLSSLELGDSALYFCASRGQEYNEQFFGPGTRLTVL.

The rearrangement uses TRBV18 and TRBJ1-5; no reliable D call. Germline CDR1 is KGHSH and CDR2 is LQKENI. CDR3 length equals 14 residues. Between the trimmed V and J ends, which lost 3 bases and 2 bases, there was a span of 8 bases. The CDR3 region has the DNA TGTGCCAGCTCACCTAGTCCGGGCAATCAGCCCCAGCATTTT. This gives the protein CASSPSPGNQPQHF.

The V and J genes are TRBV19 and TRBJ2-5; tentatively, D is TRBD1 (6 bases). The CDR3 covers 14 residues. Trimming took 5 bases from V and 1 from J, leaving 11 bases between them. In germline, CDR1 is LNHDA, CDR2 SQIVND (reference sequence). In nucleotides, the CDR3 is TGTGCCAGTAGTCCGGGGACACTCCAAGAGACCCAGTACTTC. Protein sequence: CASSPGTLQETQYF.

The chain carries TRBV19 and TRBJ2-1; D perhaps matches TRBD2 (5 bases). V was trimmed by 6 bases and J by 6 bases, leaving 18 bases between them. This CDR3 has 15 residues. Germline-derived CDR1 and CDR2 are LNHDA and SQIVND (reference sequence). The CDR3 DNA is TGTGCCAGTAGCCTTCCTAGCAACTCGCGCAATGAGCAGTTCTTC. This codes for CASSLPSNSRNEQFF. The full variable domain, its missing parts supplied by reference TRBV19 and TRBJ2-1, is DGGITQSPKYLFRKEGQNVTLSCEQNLNHDAMYWYRQDPGQGLRLIYYSQIVNDFQKGDIAEGYSVSREKKESFPLTVTSAQKNPTAFYLCASSLPSNSRNEQFFGPGTRLTVL.

This chain joins TRBV6-5 and TRBJ1-3, with D possibly matching TRBD1 (5 bases). Germline V lookup: CDR1 MNHEY, CDR2 SVGAGI. The CDR3 has 16 amino acids. The V end was cut by 0 bases, the J end by 1 base, with 10 bases between. CDR3 sequence (DNA): TGTGCCAGCAGTTACTCCAACGCAGGGTCTGGAAACACCATATATTTT. This gives the protein CASSYSNAGSGNTIYF.

About this clone itself: The sample contains more than one DNA sequence encoding this CDR3. The V and J genes are TRBV4-1 and TRBJ2-2, with D possibly being TRBD1 (5 bases). Germline CDR1 MGHRA, CDR2 YSYEKL. The CDR3 is 18 amino acids. V lost 4 bases, J lost 5 bases, and 23 bases lay in between. CDR3 protein: CASSLLPPRDYRTGELFF. DNA for the CDR3: TGCGCCAGCAGCCTCCTCCCCCCCAGGGATTATAGGACCGGGGAGCTGTTTTTT.

This chain uses TRBV5-6 with TRBJ2-7, with D possibly being TRBD1 (5 bases). CDR3 size: 13 residues. Germline lookup yields CDR1 SGHDT and CDR2 YYEEEE. Trimming took 0 bases from V and 1 from J, leaving 5 bases between them. CDR3 amino acids: CASSLDRSYEQYF. In DNA form, the CDR3 reads TGTGCCAGCAGCTTGGACAGGTCCTACGAGCAGTACTTC.

The table lists this clone with a count of one. The V call is TRBV19, the J call TRBJ2-7; TRBD2 is a possible D gene (6 bases). Looked up from germline, CDR1 is LNHDA and CDR2 is SQIVND (reference sequence). V dropped 3 bases and J dropped 2 bases, with 11 bases sitting between them. This CDR3 region has 14 residues. The CDR3: CASSMAAGTYEQYF. DNA for the CDR3: TGTGCCAGTAGTATGGCGGCGGGAACCTACGAGCAGTACTTC.

The J gene is TRBJ1-1, the V gene TRBV27, with D possibly matching TRBD1 (6 bases). CDR1 and CDR2 from the germline V gene are MNHEY and SMNVEV (reference sequence). Trimming removed 2 bases from V and 1 base from J, with 17 bases in between. This CDR3 region has 17 residues. CDR3 nucleotides: TGTGCCAGCAGTTTACTTCCGACAGGTCCGGGGAACACTGAAGCTTTCTTT. Translation: CASSLLPTGPGNTEAFF.

CDR3 bases: TGTGCCAGCAGCCGGGACTTGGCGAATGAGCAGTTCTTC. Protein: CASSRDLANEQFF. The rearrangement joins TRBV5-4 to TRBJ2-1; TRBD2 might be the D (6 bases). V was shortened by 4 bases and J by 7 bases, with 12 bases between the two germline ends. Germline values: CDR1 SGHNT, CDR2 YYREEE (reference sequence). The CDR3 has 13 residues.

V and J are TRBV6-5 and TRBJ2-3, with unresolved D. From germline, CDR1 is MNHEY and CDR2 SVGAGI. The CDR3 spans 15 residues. Trimming removed 0 bases at V and 2 bases at J, with 9 bases between. The CDR3 DNA is TGTGCCAGCAGTTACTCGGAGTTCAACACAGATACGCAGTATTTT. Amino acid sequence: CASSYSEFNTDTQYF.

V and J are TRBV2 and TRBJ2-7; D call uncertain. V was cut by 6 bases and J by 2 bases, with 8 bases left in between. The CDR3 runs to 12 residues. Germline V CDR1 and CDR2: SNHLY, FYNNEI. CDR3 sequence reads: CASSQMAYEQYF. The CDR3 DNA reads as TGTGCCAGCAGCCAGATGGCCTACGAGCAGTACTTC.